This TCR beta chain was identified during a study of cytomegalovirus exposure and HLA in healthy donors. Across the whole study: The 120 validation repertoires were produced on the same platform as the roughly 670 repertoires of the first cohort. This was reported in a later analysis.

Some clones are missing from TCRdb's copy, which holds only in-frame ones; the method was immunoSEQ multiplex PCR. The data hold tens of thousands of clones, with roughly 94% observed a single time. Regarding the study as a whole: Overall, about 160 TCR beta chains were annotated as cytomegalovirus-associated. Most TCR sequences were rare, but some public TCRs occurred in many donors. Subsequent analysis of the roughly 120 validation repertoires found a tendency for first-cohort TCR clusters to co-occur.

As regards this clone: Its antigen is as yet unknown.

The sequenced material came from PBMCs. The clonotype originates from a man between 18 and 29 years old in good health and CMV-seronegative.

DNA for the CDR3: TGTGCCAGTAGTTCGGACAGGGGCGGGGGCACCGGGGAGCTGTTTTTT. Its protein is CASSSDRGGGTGELFF. The V gene is TRBV19, the J gene TRBJ2-2; 9 nucleotides align to TRBD1. The germline V gene encodes CDR1 LNHDA and CDR2 SQIVND (reference sequence). Germline trimming cut 5 bases from V and 4 bases from J; bases unmatched to any gene: 8. The length of the CDR3 is 16 residues.